This T cell receptor beta chain was observed in a study of T-cell memory formation after mild COVID-19. Overall study: The TCR clusters were mostly specific to one donor.

From 5'RACE with constant-segment primers came TCR alpha and TCR beta cDNA libraries that carried sample barcodes and UMIs. TCRdb re-analysed the 5' RACE reads in MiXCR, keeping a single row per CDR3 protein. The sample consists of about 140,000 distinct CDR3 sequences, around 21% of them appearing once. With regard to this clonotype: The antigen remains unidentified.

The CDR3 is 14 amino acids. The germline V gene encodes CDR1 SGHAT and CDR2 FQDESV (reference sequence). Trimming cost V 5 bases and J 0 bases, with 8 bases left between them. Whole-study results and caveats: CD4/CD8 balance characterized clones contracting day 15 to 85, and CD4+ skew characterized later expanders. Among contracting clones, CD4+ were mainly CM/EM and CD8+ enriched in EMRA.

This chain links TRBV11-1 with TRBJ2-4; D unclear. Sequencing input: PBMCs or a T cell subset sorted from them (not recorded which). This TCR came from an adult woman who had mild COVID-19 (a few samples of this study predate the infection). Cell type and time point are not known. CDR3 coding DNA: TGTGCCAGCAGCCTAGAAAGAGCCAAAAACATTCAGTACTTC. Its protein is CASSLERAKNIQYF.